This is a list of T cell receptor beta chains from one sample in a study of cytomegalovirus exposure and HLA in healthy donors. Method: immunoSEQ multiplex PCR; TCRdb's copy keeps in-frame clones and lacks some. The sample includes 90,000 to 130,000 clones. The sample comprised PBMCs. All receptors derive from a man aged 40-49 years in good health and CMV-seropositive. The CDR3 runs from the conserved cysteine through the conserved F or W. Fields, in order: J gene, V gene, D gene, CDR3 protein, CDR3 DNA. The D gene is left open where the match is weak.

>TRBJ2-7|TRBV7-2|.
CASSLRQAPYEQYF
TGTGCCAGCAGCTTACGACAGGCGCCCTACGAGCAGTACTTC
>TRBJ2-5|TRBV9|TRBD2
CASSPLGLAEETQYF
TGTGCCAGCAGCCCCCTCGGGCTAGCGGAAGAGACCCAGTACTTC
>TRBJ2-3|TRBV6-1|.
CASSALRTRGGDTQYF
TGTGCCAGCAGTGCCCTAAGGACAAGGGGGGGGGATACGCAGTATTTT
>TRBJ2-1|TRBV14|.
CASSQTKARLINEQFF
TGTGCCAGCAGCCAAACGAAAGCGCGGCTGATCAATGAGCAGTTCTTC
>TRBJ2-4|TRBV11-2|.
CASSPLALGLSSKNIQYF
TGTGCCAGCAGCCCCTTGGCTCTGGGCCTCTCCTCCAAAAACATTCAGTACTTC
>TRBJ1-4|TRBV25-1|.
CASSGQATNEKLFF
TGTGCCAGCAGTGGTCAGGCAACTAATGAAAAACTGTTTTTT
>TRBJ1-1|TRBV19|.
CASSIDLGGRRTEAFF
TGTGCCAGTAGTATAGATCTCGGGGGAAGGAGGACTGAAGCTTTCTTT
>TRBJ2-7|TRBV6-1|.
CASSGSGRTYEQYF
TGTGCCAGCAGTGGTAGCGGTAGGACCTACGAGCAGTACTTC
>TRBJ1-2|TRBV7-2|TRBD1
CASSIRGDYGYTF
TGTGCCAGCAGTATCAGGGGGGACTATGGCTACACCTTC
>TRBJ2-3|TRBV19|.
CASSKGSGVADTQYF
TGTGCCAGTAGTAAGGGGTCGGGAGTGGCAGATACGCAGTATTTT
>TRBJ2-6|TRBV6-6|TRBD2
CASSYSGGRANVLTF
TGTGCCAGCAGTTACTCGGGAGGGAGGGCCAACGTCCTGACTTTC
>TRBJ1-5|TRBV30|.
CAWSVREKPQHF
TGTGCCTGGAGTGTAAGGGAGAAGCCCCAGCATTTT
>TRBJ1-1|TRBV19|.
CASSLKRNTEAFF
TGTGCCAGTAGTCTCAAGAGGAACACTGAAGCTTTCTTT
>TRBJ1-5|TRBV28|.
CASRTPQGHNQPQHF
TGTGCCAGCAGGACCCCACAGGGACACAATCAGCCCCAGCATTTT
>TRBJ1-5|TRBV28|.
CASTLVGGGQPQHF
TGTGCCAGCACCTTAGTGGGGGGGGGTCAGCCCCAGCATTTT
>TRBJ2-5|TRBV5-1|.
CASSLVGRAETQYF
TGCGCCAGCAGCTTGGTGGGCAGGGCCGAGACCCAGTACTTC
>TRBJ1-1|TRBV7-3|.
CASSLGGDTEAFF
TGTGCCAGCAGCTTAGGGGGGGACACTGAAGCTTTCTTT
>TRBJ2-1|TRBV29-1|TRBD2
CSVEGTSGMQPLNNEQFF
TGCAGCGTTGAAGGGACTAGCGGGATGCAGCCCTTAAACAATGAGCAGTTCTTC
>TRBJ1-1|TRBV7-9|TRBD1
CASRTGGGNTEAFF
TGTGCCAGCAGGACAGGGGGCGGGAACACTGAAGCTTTCTTT
>TRBJ2-7|TRBV5-6|TRBD1
CASSLAGGSGEQYF
TGTGCCAGCAGCTTGGCAGGGGGATCGGGCGAGCAGTACTTC
>TRBJ1-6|TRBV5-4|.
CASSLGGVPGHSPLHF
TGTGCCAGCAGCTTGGGGGGGGTCCCCGGACATTCACCCCTCCACTTT
>TRBJ2-3|TRBV7-8|TRBD1
CASSLDPGQGTDTQYF
TGTGCCAGCAGCCTAGACCCGGGACAGGGCACAGATACGCAGTATTTT
>TRBJ2-7|TRBV11-2|.
CASRFLAGTYEQYF
TGTGCCAGCAGATTCCTGGCAGGAACCTACGAGCAGTACTTC
>TRBJ1-2|TRBV2|TRBD1
CASRARQGYDYTF
TGTGCCAGCAGGGCCAGACAGGGGTATGACTACACCTTC
>TRBJ1-1|TRBV9|.
CASSVTGGPLNTEAFF
TGTGCCAGCAGCGTAACAGGAGGGCCATTGAACACTGAAGCTTTCTTT
>TRBJ1-5|TRBV15|TRBD1
CATSRPGQGPALGQPQHF
TGTGCCACCAGCAGGCCGGGACAGGGGCCCGCTCTAGGTCAGCCCCAGCATTTT
>TRBJ2-1|TRBV28|TRBD2
CASIPTVAGGLRNEQFF
TGTGCCAGCATCCCGACGGTAGCGGGAGGGCTAAGGAATGAGCAGTTCTTC
>TRBJ2-1|TRBV28|TRBD2
CASITSGRAGEQFF
TGTGCCAGCATTACTAGCGGGAGGGCGGGTGAGCAGTTCTTC
>TRBJ1-5|TRBV27|TRBD1
CASKGQGVQPQHF
TGTGCCAGCAAGGGACAGGGAGTTCAGCCCCAGCATTTT